A selection of T cell receptor beta chains follows, all from one sample in a study of Graves' ophthalmopathy and Graves' hyperthyroidism. TCRdb called the multiplex PCR reads again in MiXCR, with one record for every CDR3 protein. The sample yields under 200,000 distinct CDR3 sequences, less than 45% seen once. Material: peripheral blood. The receptors were gathered from a woman between 40 and 50 years old with Graves' ophthalmopathy. Both conserved end residues are part of each CDR3. The order of the fields is J gene, clone size, CDR3 length, V gene, D gene, CDR3 protein, CDR3 DNA. The D gene is left open where the match is weak. Rows may omit the clone size; those that give it use once, few, many or a size class.

>TRBJ1-3|few|15|TRBV6-1|.
CASSEERTLVNTIYF
TGTGCCAGCAGTGAAGAGAGGACCCTTGTCAACACCATATATTTT
>TRBJ2-7|many|15|TRBV19|TRBD2
CASSMASGDSYEQYF
TGTGCCAGTAGTATGGCTAGCGGGGACTCCTACGAGCAGTACTTC
>TRBJ1-3|many|18|TRBV6-5|TRBD1
CASSPGQGRELSGNTIYF
TGTGCCAGCAGTCCGGGACAGGGCCGCGAACTCTCTGGAAACACCATATATTTT
>TRBJ1-1|many|16|TRBV19|.
CASNSGTADLNTEAFF
TGTGCCAGTAACTCCGGGACGGCAGACTTAAACACTGAAGCTTTCTTT
>TRBJ1-5|many|13|TRBV12-3/TRBV12-4|.
CASTPGPNQPQHF
TGTGCCAGCACCCCGGGGCCCAATCAGCCCCAGCATTTT
>TRBJ2-7|many|15|TRBV28|TRBD1
CASRRTGTDFYEQYF
TGTGCCAGCAGGCGGACCGGGACAGACTTCTACGAGCAGTACTTC
>TRBJ2-7|few|14|TRBV6-1|TRBD1
CASSRDRTTWEQYF
TGTGCCAGCAGCCGGGACAGGACTACGTGGGAGCAGTACTTC
>TRBJ2-2|many|15|TRBV6-1|.
CASSRGTANTGELFF
TGTGCCAGCAGCCGGGGGACAGCAAACACCGGGGAGCTGTTTTTT
>TRBJ2-7|few|16|TRBV27|TRBD2
CASSLGLAGFRYEQYF
TGTGCCAGCAGCCTCGGACTAGCGGGCTTTCGCTACGAGCAGTACTTC
>TRBJ2-3|many|17|TRBV10-3|TRBD1
CAISAKIPGQSTDTQYF
TGTGCCATCAGTGCAAAAATACCGGGACAGAGCACAGATACGCAGTATTTT
>TRBJ1-2|many|15|TRBV12-3/TRBV12-4|.
CASSLERAGDYGYTF
TGTGCCAGCAGTTTAGAGCGCGCAGGGGACTATGGCTACACCTTC
>TRBJ2-4|.|14|TRBV20-1|.
CSAADFKAKNIQYF
TGCAGTGCCGCCGACTTTAAAGCCAAAAACATTCAGTACTTC
>TRBJ2-7|.|17|TRBV12-3/TRBV12-4|TRBD2
CASSNRGGPGGSYEQYF
TGTGCCAGCAGTAACCGGGGGGGGCCCGGGGGATCCTACGAGCAGTACTTC
>TRBJ2-5|.|13|TRBV5-1|TRBD1
CASNVGQGETQYF
TGCGCCAGCAACGTAGGACAGGGAGAGACCCAGTACTTC
>TRBJ1-5|.|18|TRBV6-2/TRBV6-3|.
CASSYSGAGSLPNQPQHF
TGTGCCAGCAGTTACTCGGGGGCAGGGAGCTTGCCTAATCAGCCCCAGCATTTT
>TRBJ1-6|many|12|TRBV30|.
CAWSVSGGTLHF
TGTGCCTGGAGTGTATCGGGGGGTACCCTCCACTTT